The rows below give T cell receptor beta chains drawn from one sample of a study of T-cell memory formation after mild COVID-19. TCRdb passed the 5' RACE reads through MiXCR, listing each CDR3 protein once. Seen here are about 270,000 distinct CDR3 sequences, 16% observed once, and the top ten hold 22%. Sequenced material: PBMCs or a T cell subset sorted from them (not recorded which). The receptors derive from a man between 18 and 29 years old who had mild COVID-19 (a few samples of this study predate the infection). Cell type and time point are not known. Both conserved end residues are part of each CDR3. D genes are given only for firm matches. Clone size is given for some rows only: seen once, a few or many times, or a class if the clone is expanded.

V gene	D gene	clone size	J gene	CDR3 protein	CDR3 DNA
TRBV10-2	.	.	TRBJ1-6	CASSRTERNSPLHF	TGCGCCAGCAGTCGAACCGAGCGGAATTCACCCCTCCACTTT
TRBV12-3/TRBV12-4	.	few	TRBJ1-5	CASSLGRHSNQPQHF	TGTGCCAGCAGTTTAGGACGGCATAGCAATCAGCCCCAGCATTTT
TRBV6-2/TRBV6-3	TRBD2	many	TRBJ2-5	CASTSRKKRDETQYF	TGTGCCAGCACCAGTCGAAAGAAGCGGGATGAGACCCAGTACTTC
TRBV6-2/TRBV6-3	TRBD1	.	TRBJ2-3	CASSYGGQGEVDTQYF	TGTGCCAGCAGTTACGGGGGACAGGGGGAGGTGGATACGCAGTATTTT
TRBV4-3	.	.	TRBJ2-5	CASSQGAGVGETQYF	TGCGCCAGCAGCCAGGGTGCAGGGGTCGGAGAGACCCAGTACTTC
TRBV3-1	.	few	TRBJ1-1	CASSHSAGSPEAFF	TGTGCCAGCAGCCATTCCGCGGGATCTCCTGAAGCTTTCTTT
TRBV5-1	TRBD2	few	TRBJ2-1	CASSSQPPGLERNEQFF	TGCGCCAGCAGCTCCCAACCCCCGGGACTAGAGCGCAATGAGCAGTTCTTC
TRBV12-3/TRBV12-4	.	.	TRBJ2-5	CASSFYRETQYF	TGTGCCAGCAGTTTTTATCGGGAGACCCAGTACTTC
TRBV7-9	.	few	TRBJ1-2	CASSPQAVLGGYTF	TGTGCCAGCAGCCCACAGGCGGTTTTAGGCGGCTACACCTTC
TRBV20-1	.	.	TRBJ2-3	CSAPRTTTDTQYF	TGCAGTGCTCCCCGGACAACCACAGATACGCAGTATTTT
TRBV7-7	.	.	TRBJ2-1	CASSLAVGNEQFF	TGTGCTAGCAGCTTAGCCGTGGGGAATGAGCAGTTCTTC
TRBV30	.	once	TRBJ1-2	CAWSTGTSYGYTF	TGTGCCTGGAGTACTGGGACCTCGTATGGCTACACCTTC
TRBV5-6	.	.	TRBJ2-2	CASSIRDRITGELFF	TGTGCCAGCAGCATCCGGGACCGGATCACCGGGGAGCTGTTTTTT
TRBV7-9	.	many	TRBJ2-1	CASSSSDEQFF	TGTGCCAGCAGCTCGAGCGATGAGCAGTTCTTC
TRBV6-5	TRBD1	.	TRBJ1-4	CASRRGTAAEKLFF	TGTGCCAGCAGGCGGGGGACAGCAGCGGAAAAACTGTTTTTT
TRBV20-1	.	few	TRBJ2-7	CSARGWENYEQYF	TGCAGTGCTAGAGGCTGGGAGAACTACGAGCAGTACTTC
TRBV10-3	.	.	TRBJ1-1	CAISTRGSLATEAFF	TGTGCCATCAGTACCAGGGGTTCGCTGGCCACTGAAGCTTTCTTT
TRBV11-2	.	.	TRBJ1-1	CASSPGLGNTEAFF	TGTGCCAGCAGCCCCGGGTTGGGGAACACTGAAGCTTTCTTT
TRBV12-3/TRBV12-4	.	.	TRBJ1-2	CASRNRSYGYTF	TGTGCCAGCAGGAACAGGAGTTATGGCTACACCTTC
TRBV21-1	.	.	TRBJ2-3	CASPRGTGCTDTQYF	TGTGCCAGCCCTCGAGGGACAGGGTGCACAGATACGCAGTATTTT
TRBV6-5	.	.	TRBJ2-7	CASSSRARLCFF	TGTGCCAGCAGCTCTCGGGCGCGCCTGTGTTTCTTC
TRBV11-1	TRBD2	many	TRBJ2-1	CASSLLAGGNEQFF	TGTGCCAGCAGCTTACTAGCGGGGGGGAATGAGCAGTTCTTC
TRBV27	.	few	TRBJ2-3	CASRYSSTDTQYF	TGTGCCAGCAGATACAGCAGCACAGATACGCAGTATTTT
TRBV9	.	few	TRBJ1-1	CASSPQLHSSNTEAFF	TGTGCCAGCAGCCCCCAATTACATTCCTCGAACACTGAAGCTTTCTTT
TRBV4-3	.	few	TRBJ1-2	CASSQGGGAGYGYTF	TGCGCCAGCAGCCAAGGGGGGGGCGCTGGCTATGGCTACACCTTC
TRBV6-2/TRBV6-3	TRBD1	.	TRBJ1-5	CASRTGSRPQHF	TGTGCCAGCAGGACAGGGTCTCGGCCCCAGCATTTT
TRBV2	.	.	TRBJ2-5	CASSEYWAQTQYF	TGTGCCAGCAGTGAGTATTGGGCACAGACCCAGTACTTC
TRBV4-1	.	few	TRBJ2-7	CASSPKGSGTPLEQYF	TGCGCCAGCAGCCCGAAGGGCTCCGGGACACCCCTCGAGCAGTACTTC
TRBV18	.	few	TRBJ1-3	CASSPVPWTEGNTIYF	TGTGCCAGCTCACCAGTGCCTTGGACGGAGGGAAACACCATATATTTT
TRBV24-1	.	few	TRBJ2-3	CATSEAAGNTDTQYF	TGTGCCACCAGTGAGGCGGCGGGGAACACAGATACGCAGTATTTT
TRBV4-1	.	.	TRBJ2-1	CASSNRDTDNEQFF	TGCGCCAGCAGCAACCGGGACACTGACAATGAGCAGTTCTTC
TRBV7-2	.	.	TRBJ2-7	CASKAGPSDEQYF	TGTGCCAGCAAAGCGGGCCCGTCCGACGAGCAGTACTTC
TRBV5-1	.	few	TRBJ2-3	CASGWGGPTDTQYF	TGCGCCAGCGGGTGGGGGGGCCCGACAGATACGCAGTATTTT
TRBV5-6	TRBD2	.	TRBJ2-3	CASSLLAGIVDTQYF	TGTGCCAGCAGCTTGCTAGCGGGGATTGTGGATACGCAGTATTTT
TRBV12-3/TRBV12-4	TRBD1	.	TRBJ1-1	CASSWTGGIPEAFF	TGTGCCAGCAGTTGGACAGGGGGCATACCTGAAGCTTTCTTT
TRBV5-5	.	.	TRBJ2-1	CASSLPGGGFRNEQFF	TGTGCCAGCAGCCTACCCGGTGGGGGCTTTCGCAATGAGCAGTTCTTC
TRBV25-1	.	.	TRBJ1-2	CASSEYLGGNYGYTF	TGTGCCAGCAGTGAATATTTGGGGGGTAACTATGGCTACACCTTC
TRBV6-5	.	once	TRBJ1-3	CASSVDRPSGNTIYF	TGTGCCAGCAGTGTCGACAGGCCCTCTGGAAACACCATATATTTT
TRBV20-1	TRBD1	.	TRBJ1-2	CSARSQGAGGYTF	TGCAGTGCTAGGTCCCAGGGGGCGGGCGGCTACACCTTC
TRBV20-1	.	.	TRBJ2-2	CSARGGGPGLFF	TGCAGTGCTAGAGGGGGGGGCCCCGGGCTGTTTTTT
TRBV3-1	.	few	TRBJ2-7	CAAAGGGGEYEQYF	TGTGCCGCCGCGGGAGGAGGGGGCGAGTACGAGCAGTACTTC
TRBV12-3/TRBV12-4	.	.	TRBJ2-3	CASRAGVSSSTDTQYF	TGTGCCAGCAGGGCAGGCGTTTCATCTAGCACAGATACGCAGTATTTT
TRBV6-5	.	few	TRBJ2-5	CASSNRDTLGRKTQYF	TGTGCCAGCAGTAATCGGGACACCCTTGGTAGAAAGACCCAGTACTTC
TRBV7-2	.	.	TRBJ2-2	CASSPRPDPGGQRTGELFF	TGTGCCAGCAGCCCACGACCGGACCCCGGGGGGCAGCGTACCGGGGAGCTGTTTTTT